These T cell receptor beta chains were read from a single sample in a study of T cell responses to AZD1222 COVID-19 vaccine. Produced via immunoSEQ multiplex PCR; TCRdb's table is partial and in-frame only. The sample records around 150,000 clones, around 90% being singletons. The sequencing here drew on peripheral blood, taken on day 0 of AZD1222 vaccination. The origin of the receptors is an adult in good health. The CDR3 runs from the conserved cysteine through the conserved F or W. The order of the fields is CDR3 DNA, CDR3 protein, D gene, J gene, V gene, clone size. A D gene is named only where the DNA matches it firmly. Not every row has a clone size; where given, it reads once, few, many or a size class.

TGTGCCAGCAGCGTTCCGACTAGCGGGCCTAACAATGAGCAGTTCTTC | CASSVPTSGPNNEQFF | TRBD2 | TRBJ2-1 | TRBV5-4 | -
TGCGCCAGCAGCCAAGATTGGGGGACAAGTGAGCAGTTCTTC | CASSQDWGTSEQFF | - | TRBJ2-1 | TRBV4-1 | -
TGTGCCAGCAGCCCCGGGACAGGGGTGAACACTGAAGCTTTCTTT | CASSPGTGVNTEAFF | TRBD1 | TRBJ1-1 | TRBV9 | once
TGTGCCAGCAGTTACTCGAGGTTGGACCGGAGTGACATTCAGTACTTC | CASSYSRLDRSDIQYF | - | TRBJ2-4 | TRBV6-2/TRBV6-3 | -
TGTGCCAGCAGCGAGGACAGGGGCGCGACCCTTAATGAAAAACTGTTTTTT | CASSEDRGATLNEKLFF | TRBD1 | TRBJ1-4 | TRBV5-4 | once
TGCGCCAGCAGCCAAGAGAGGCGGGGGGTCGGAAACACCATATATTTT | CASSQERRGVGNTIYF | - | TRBJ1-3 | TRBV4-1 | -
TGCGCCAGCAGCCCCGGAGGGACTAGCAACAATGAGCAGTTCTTC | CASSPGGTSNNEQFF | TRBD2 | TRBJ2-1 | TRBV5-1 | -
TGTGCCAGTGACCCCGGACCCCCGGGGGACTATAATTCACCCCTCCACTTT | CASDPGPPGDYNSPLHF | - | TRBJ1-6 | TRBV28 | -
TGTGCCAGCAGCCTGACTAGCGGGAGTGGTAATGAGCAGTTCTTC | CASSLTSGSGNEQFF | TRBD2 | TRBJ2-1 | TRBV7-6 | -
TGTGCCAGCAGCTTAGATGGGTCTGCAGGGTCCGTCGAGCAGTACTTC | CASSLDGSAGSVEQYF | - | TRBJ2-7 | TRBV7-2 | -
TGTGCCAGCAGTTACGTTAATAGCAATCAGCCCCAGCATTTT | CASSYVNSNQPQHF | - | TRBJ1-5 | TRBV6-5 | -
TGTGCCAGCAGCTTATGGGGGGGTCAGCCCCAGCATTTT | CASSLWGGQPQHF | - | TRBJ1-5 | TRBV7-2 | -
TGTGCCAGCAGCTCTGACGGACAGTACAATGAGCAGTTCTTC | CASSSDGQYNEQFF | - | TRBJ2-1 | TRBV9 | -
TGTGCCAGCAGCCGGGCGGGTGTCGATGGCTACACCTTC | CASSRAGVDGYTF | - | TRBJ1-2 | TRBV7-9 | -
TGCGGGGGACAGGGTGACACTGAAGCTTTCTTT | CGGQGDTEAFF | TRBD1 | TRBJ1-1 | TRBV20-1 | -
TGTGCCAGCAGCCAAGTTAGCACAGATACGCAGTATTTT | CASSQVSTDTQYF | - | TRBJ2-3 | TRBV3-1/TRBV3-2 | -
TGTGCCAGTAGTATTACCGCAGGTTTATTCACTGAAGCTTTCTTT | CASSITAGLFTEAFF | - | TRBJ1-1 | TRBV19 | -
TGTGCCAGCAGTCCCACCACTTGGGGACAGGACGTCGTCGAGCAGTACTTC | CASSPTTWGQDVVEQYF | TRBD1 | TRBJ2-7 | TRBV27 | few
TGTGCCAGTAAAACAGGGGCCGCCTACTCCTACGAGCAGTACTTC | CASKTGAAYSYEQYF | TRBD1 | TRBJ2-7 | TRBV6-5 | -
TGTGCCAGCAGTTTATCCGACACTAGCGGGAGAGGTGAGCAGTTCTTC | CASSLSDTSGRGEQFF | TRBD2 | TRBJ2-1 | TRBV27 | -
TGTGCCAGCAGCCCCCAAGGGGCTAGCGGAAACAATGAGCAGTTCTTC | CASSPQGASGNNEQFF | TRBD2 | TRBJ2-1 | TRBV7-3 | -
TGTGCCAGCAGTTGGACTAGCGGGAGTCGGGAGCAGTTCTTC | CASSWTSGSREQFF | TRBD2 | TRBJ2-1 | TRBV2 | -
TGTGCCACCGGGCCCTCTAGCAATCAGCCCCAGCATTTT | CATGPSSNQPQHF | - | TRBJ1-5 | TRBV28 | -
TGCGCCAGCAGCTTGGGTGGGGGCACGAGCTACGAGCAGTACTTC | CASSLGGGTSYEQYF | - | TRBJ2-7 | TRBV5-1 | -
TGTGCCAGCGCCTTGTCCCCTTTGGCCACAGATACGCAGTATTTT | CASALSPLATDTQYF | - | TRBJ2-3 | TRBV27 | -
TGCAGCGTTGAAGCGCCTAGCGGGAGGGCCGCCGGGGAGCTGTTTTTT | CSVEAPSGRAAGELFF | TRBD2 | TRBJ2-2 | TRBV29-1 | few
TGTGCCAGCAGCCCCCCTCCAGCCAGGATGGACGGCAGGGCTGGCTACACCTTC | CASSPPPARMDGRAGYTF | - | TRBJ1-2 | TRBV4-2 | -
TGTGCCAGCAGCTTTGGGAGAAACACTGAAGCTTTCTTT | CASSFGRNTEAFF | - | TRBJ1-1 | TRBV11-1 | -
TGTGCCAGCAGCGCAGGGCCTGAAGCTTTCTTT | CASSAGPEAFF | - | TRBJ1-1 | TRBV5-4 | once
TGTGCCACCAGCACCCGGGACACCTCCTACGAGCAGTACTTC | CATSTRDTSYEQYF | - | TRBJ2-7 | TRBV15 | once
TGTGCCAGCAGTTCCCCCAGGGCTCTTCCCAGGGGCGAGACCCAGTACTTC | CASSSPRALPRGETQYF | - | TRBJ2-5 | TRBV28 | -
TGTGCCAGCAGCCTTCTATCACAGGGAACGCAGTATTTT | CASSLLSQGTQYF | - | TRBJ2-3 | TRBV11-1 | -
TGCGCCAGCAGCAGAGGGCTTGGAAACACCATATATTTT | CASSRGLGNTIYF | - | TRBJ1-3 | TRBV4-1 | -
TGCAGTGCTAGTACCCAGAACACTGAAGCTTTCTTT | CSASTQNTEAFF | - | TRBJ1-1 | TRBV20-1 | -
TGTGCCAGTACCGAGGGGACGGAGCCCCAGCATTTT | CASTEGTEPQHF | - | TRBJ1-5 | TRBV19 | few
TGTGCCACCCCGTCGGCGGTCACCGGGGAGCTGTTTTTT | CATPSAVTGELFF | - | TRBJ2-2 | TRBV28 | -
TGTGCCAGCAGCTCATGGACTAGCGGCACAGATACGCAGTATTTT | CASSSWTSGTDTQYF | TRBD2 | TRBJ2-3 | TRBV7-9 | -
TGTGCCAGCAGCCCCACATGGGCAGGGGGCAATCAGCCCCAGCATTTT | CASSPTWAGGNQPQHF | - | TRBJ1-5 | TRBV7-9 | -
TGTGCCAGCAGAGTTTTGGGGACAGGGTCAAGGCCTGGGGCCAACGTCCTGACTTTC | CASRVLGTGSRPGANVLTF | TRBD1 | TRBJ2-6 | TRBV27 | once
TGTGCCAGCAGTTCGGGACAGGGGCAAACCGGGGAGCTGTTTTTT | CASSSGQGQTGELFF | TRBD1 | TRBJ2-2 | TRBV6-5 | once
TGCAGCGTTGGGAGGTCTTTCGAGCAGTACTTC | CSVGRSFEQYF | - | TRBJ2-7 | TRBV29-1 | -